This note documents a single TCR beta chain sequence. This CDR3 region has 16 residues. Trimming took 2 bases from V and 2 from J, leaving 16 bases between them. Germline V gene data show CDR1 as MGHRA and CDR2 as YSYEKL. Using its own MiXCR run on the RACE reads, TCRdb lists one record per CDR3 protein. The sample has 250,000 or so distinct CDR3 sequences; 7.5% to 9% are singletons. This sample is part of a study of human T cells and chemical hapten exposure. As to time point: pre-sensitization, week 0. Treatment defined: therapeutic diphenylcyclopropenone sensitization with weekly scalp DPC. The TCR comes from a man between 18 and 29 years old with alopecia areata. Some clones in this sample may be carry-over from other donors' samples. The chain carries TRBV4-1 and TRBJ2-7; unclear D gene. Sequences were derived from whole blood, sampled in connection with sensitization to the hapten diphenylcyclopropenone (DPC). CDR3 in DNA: TGCGCCAGCAGCCAATTTCGCGCGCAGACCCCCTACGAGCAGTACTTC. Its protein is CASSQFRAQTPYEQYF.